These 3 T cell receptor beta chains originate from one sample sequenced in a study of blood T cells in healthy people across ages (dated by TCRdb to the mid-2010s). To prepare the library, 5' RACE was applied. Sequencing was performed on an Illumina HiSeq 2500. A second PCR of 7 to 11 cycles was run with a J-beta primer mix and a sample-barcoded 5' primer. In-frame beta chains were kept once TCRdb had trimmed the public reads at Q25 with fastp and called clones with MiXCR. Here each entry gathers all rows of one CDR3 protein and keeps the most common genes and DNA. A total of hundreds of thousands of distinct CDR3 sequences appear in this sample, roughly half of them only once. The ten largest make up roughly 12% of the sample. What was sequenced was blood. These receptors were collected from a woman aged 80 or older in good health.

Ten or more counts support this clonotype. The chain combines TRBV24-1 with TRBJ2-1; 9 bases match TRBD1. Germline values: CDR1 KGHDR, CDR2 SFDVKD. Trimming at V came to 2 bases and at J to 6 bases, leaving 7 bases not matched to a gene. The CDR3 is 16 residues long. In DNA form, the CDR3 reads TGTGCCACCAGTGATTGGGGACAGGGTTGGGGCAATGAGCAGTTCTTC. Its protein is CATSDWGQGWGNEQFF.

This clonotype was recorded only once. A much more abundant neighbour one base away suggests this may be a read error. The chain couples TRBV5-1 to TRBJ1-1; D unclear. Trimming removed 2 bases at V and 4 bases at J, with 9 bases between. Germline V gives CDR1 SGHRS, CDR2 YFSETQ. The CDR3 sequence is 13 residues long. DNA for the CDR3: TGCGCCAGCAGCTTTCTATGGGGCACTGAAGCTTTCTTT. Protein: CASSFLWGTEAFF.

This clonotype was counted many times. This chain connects TRBV6-2 or TRBV6-3 to TRBJ2-1, with TRBD2 as a possible D gene (6 bases). The length of the CDR3 is 14 residues. Germline V gene sequence: CDR1 MNHEY, CDR2 SVGEGT. Trimming left V 6 bases short and J 1 base short, with 10 bases between. The CDR3 protein is CASRPAGSYNEQFF. The CDR3 bases are TGTGCCAGCAGGCCGGCGGGGTCCTACAATGAGCAGTTCTTC.